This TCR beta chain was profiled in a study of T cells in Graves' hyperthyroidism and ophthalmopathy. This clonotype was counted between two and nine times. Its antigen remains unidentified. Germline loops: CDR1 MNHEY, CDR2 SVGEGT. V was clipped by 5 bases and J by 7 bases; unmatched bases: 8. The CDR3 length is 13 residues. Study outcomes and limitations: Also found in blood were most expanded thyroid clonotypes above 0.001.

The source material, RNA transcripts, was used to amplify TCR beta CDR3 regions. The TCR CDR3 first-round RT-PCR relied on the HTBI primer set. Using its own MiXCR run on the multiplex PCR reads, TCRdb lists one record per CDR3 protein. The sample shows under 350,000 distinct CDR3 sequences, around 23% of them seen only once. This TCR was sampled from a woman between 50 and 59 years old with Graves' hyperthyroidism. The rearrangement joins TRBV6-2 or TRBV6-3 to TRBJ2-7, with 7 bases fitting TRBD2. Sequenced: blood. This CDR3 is CASSESRAGEQYF. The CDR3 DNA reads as TGTGCCAGCAGTGAGTCTCGAGCGGGGGAGCAGTACTTC.